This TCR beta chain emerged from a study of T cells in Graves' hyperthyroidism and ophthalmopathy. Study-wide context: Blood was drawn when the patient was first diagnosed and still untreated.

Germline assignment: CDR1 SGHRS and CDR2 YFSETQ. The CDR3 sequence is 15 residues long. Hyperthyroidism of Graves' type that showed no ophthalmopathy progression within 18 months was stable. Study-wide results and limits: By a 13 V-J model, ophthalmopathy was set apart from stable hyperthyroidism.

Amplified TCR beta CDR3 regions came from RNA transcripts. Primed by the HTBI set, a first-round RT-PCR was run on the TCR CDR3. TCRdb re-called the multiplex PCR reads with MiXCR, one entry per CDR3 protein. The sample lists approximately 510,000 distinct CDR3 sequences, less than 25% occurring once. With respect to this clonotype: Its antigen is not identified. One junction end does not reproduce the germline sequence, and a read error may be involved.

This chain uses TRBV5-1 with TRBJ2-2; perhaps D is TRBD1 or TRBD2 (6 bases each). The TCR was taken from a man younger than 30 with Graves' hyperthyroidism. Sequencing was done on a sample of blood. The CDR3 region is CASSPRDTNTGGLFF. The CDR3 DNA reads TGCGCCAGCAGCCCCCGGGACACGAACACCGGGGGGCTGTTTTTT.